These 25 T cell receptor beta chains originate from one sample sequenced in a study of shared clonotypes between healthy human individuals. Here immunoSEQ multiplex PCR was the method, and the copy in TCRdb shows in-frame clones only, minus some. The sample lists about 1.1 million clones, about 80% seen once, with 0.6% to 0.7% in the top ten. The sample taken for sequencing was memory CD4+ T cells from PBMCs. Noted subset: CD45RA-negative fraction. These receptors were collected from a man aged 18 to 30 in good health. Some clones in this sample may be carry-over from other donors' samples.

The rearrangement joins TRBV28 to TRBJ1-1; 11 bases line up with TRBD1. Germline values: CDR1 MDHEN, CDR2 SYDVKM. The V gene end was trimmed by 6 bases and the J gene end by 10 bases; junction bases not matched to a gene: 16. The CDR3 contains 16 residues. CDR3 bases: TGTGCCAGCAGGCCTAGGACAGGGGGCCGGGATGGAGGAGCTTTCTTT. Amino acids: CASRPRTGGRDGGAFF.

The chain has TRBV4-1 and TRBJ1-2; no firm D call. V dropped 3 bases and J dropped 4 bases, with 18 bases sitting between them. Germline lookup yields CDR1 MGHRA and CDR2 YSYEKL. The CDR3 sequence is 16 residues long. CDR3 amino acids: CASSQATDGTFYGYTF. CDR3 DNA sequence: TGCGCCAGCAGCCAGGCCACCGACGGAACATTCTATGGCTACACCTTC.

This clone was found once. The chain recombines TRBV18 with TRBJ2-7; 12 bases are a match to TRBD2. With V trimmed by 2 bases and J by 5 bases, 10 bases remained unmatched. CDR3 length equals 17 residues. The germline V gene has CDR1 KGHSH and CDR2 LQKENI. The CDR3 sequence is CASSPVSLGLAGHEQYF. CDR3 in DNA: TGTGCCAGCTCACCAGTTTCTTTGGGACTAGCGGGTCACGAGCAGTACTTC.

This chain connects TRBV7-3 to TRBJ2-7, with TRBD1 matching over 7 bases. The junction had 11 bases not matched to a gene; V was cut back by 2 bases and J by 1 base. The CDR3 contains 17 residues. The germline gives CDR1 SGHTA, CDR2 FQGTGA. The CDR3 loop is CASSLEGTAYRSYEQYF. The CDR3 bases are TGTGCCAGCAGCTTAGAAGGGACAGCCTACCGATCCTACGAGCAGTACTTC.

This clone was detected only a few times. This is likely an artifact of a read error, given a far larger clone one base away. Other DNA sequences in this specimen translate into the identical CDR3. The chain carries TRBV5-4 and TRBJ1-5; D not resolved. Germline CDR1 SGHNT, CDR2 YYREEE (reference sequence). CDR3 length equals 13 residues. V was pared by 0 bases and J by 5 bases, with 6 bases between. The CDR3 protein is CASSLGPDQPQHF. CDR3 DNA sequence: TGTGCCAGCAGCTTGGGGCCGGATCAGCCCCAGCATTTT. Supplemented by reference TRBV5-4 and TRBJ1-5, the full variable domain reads ETGVTQSPTHLIKTRGQQVTLRCSSQSGHNTVSWYQQALGQGPQFIFQYYREEENGRGNFPPRFSGLQFPNYSSELNVNALELDDSALYLCASSLGPDQPQHFGDGTRLSIL.

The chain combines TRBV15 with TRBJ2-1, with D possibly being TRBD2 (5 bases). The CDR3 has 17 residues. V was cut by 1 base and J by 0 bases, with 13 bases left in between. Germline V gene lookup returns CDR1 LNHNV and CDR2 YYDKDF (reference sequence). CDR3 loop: CATSRVAGIFSYNEQFF. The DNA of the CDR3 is TGTGCCACCAGCAGAGTGGCGGGCATCTTCTCCTACAATGAGCAGTTCTTC.

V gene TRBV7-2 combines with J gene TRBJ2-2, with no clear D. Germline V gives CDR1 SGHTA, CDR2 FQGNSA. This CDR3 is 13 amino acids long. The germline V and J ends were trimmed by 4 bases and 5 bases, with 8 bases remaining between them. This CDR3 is CASSSEVTGELFF. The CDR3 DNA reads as TGTGCCAGCAGCTCAGAGGTGACCGGGGAGCTGTTTTTT.

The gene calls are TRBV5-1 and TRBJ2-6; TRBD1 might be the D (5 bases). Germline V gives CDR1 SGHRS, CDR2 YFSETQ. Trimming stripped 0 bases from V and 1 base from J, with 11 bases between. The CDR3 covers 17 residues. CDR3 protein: CASSLAQGGSGANVLTF. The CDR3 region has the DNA TGCGCCAGCAGCTTGGCGCAGGGTGGGTCTGGGGCCAACGTCCTGACTTTC.

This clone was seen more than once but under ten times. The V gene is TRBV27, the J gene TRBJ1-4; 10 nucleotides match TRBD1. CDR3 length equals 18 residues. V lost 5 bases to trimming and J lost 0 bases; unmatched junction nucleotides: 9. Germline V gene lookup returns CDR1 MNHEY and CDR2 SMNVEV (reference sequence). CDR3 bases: TGTGCCAGCAGTCCCGGTCGAGGACAGGGGGCAACTAATGAAAAACTGTTTTTT. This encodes CASSPGRGQGATNEKLFF.

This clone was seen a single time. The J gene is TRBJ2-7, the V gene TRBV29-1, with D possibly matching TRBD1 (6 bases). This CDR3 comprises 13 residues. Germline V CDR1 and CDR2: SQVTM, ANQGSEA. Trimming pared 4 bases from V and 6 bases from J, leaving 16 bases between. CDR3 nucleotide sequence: TGCAGCGTTGGCACTGACAGGCCCGGCGAGCAGTACTTC. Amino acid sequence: CSVGTDRPGEQYF.

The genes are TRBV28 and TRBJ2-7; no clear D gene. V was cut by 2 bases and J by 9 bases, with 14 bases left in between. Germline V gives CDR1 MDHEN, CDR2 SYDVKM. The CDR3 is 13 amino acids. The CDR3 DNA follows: TGTGCCAGCAGTTTAGGGCAGTCTCCCTCGCAGTACTTC. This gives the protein CASSLGQSPSQYF. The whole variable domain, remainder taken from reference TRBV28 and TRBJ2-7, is DVKVTQSSRYLVKRTGEKVFLECVQDMDHENMFWYRQDPGLGLRLIYFSYDVKMKEKGDIPEGYSVSREKKERFSLILESASTNQTSMYLCASSLGQSPSQYFGPGTRLTVT.

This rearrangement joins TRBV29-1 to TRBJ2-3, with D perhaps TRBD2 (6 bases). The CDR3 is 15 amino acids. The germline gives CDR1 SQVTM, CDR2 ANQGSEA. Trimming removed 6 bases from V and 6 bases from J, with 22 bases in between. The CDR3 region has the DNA TGCAGCGTCGTGGGACTCAGAATGGGGCTCGATACGCAGTATTTT. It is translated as CSVVGLRMGLDTQYF.

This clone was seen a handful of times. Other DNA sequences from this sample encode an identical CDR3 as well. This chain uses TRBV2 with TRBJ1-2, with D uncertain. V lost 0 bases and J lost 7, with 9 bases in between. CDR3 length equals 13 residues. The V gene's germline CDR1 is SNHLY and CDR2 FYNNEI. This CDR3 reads CASSEARRTGYTF. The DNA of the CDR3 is TGTGCCAGCAGTGAAGCGCGCCGTACTGGCTACACCTTC.

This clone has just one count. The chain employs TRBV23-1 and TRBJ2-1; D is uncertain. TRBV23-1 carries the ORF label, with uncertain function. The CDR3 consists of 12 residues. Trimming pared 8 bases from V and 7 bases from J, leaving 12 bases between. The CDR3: CASPDLLNEQFF. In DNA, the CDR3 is TGCGCCAGCCCCGACTTGTTGAATGAGCAGTTCTTC.

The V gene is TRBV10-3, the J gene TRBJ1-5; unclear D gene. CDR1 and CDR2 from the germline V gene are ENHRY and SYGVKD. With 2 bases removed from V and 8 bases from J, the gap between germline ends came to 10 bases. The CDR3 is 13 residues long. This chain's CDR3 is CAISEEPGKPQHF. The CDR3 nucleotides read TGTGCCATCAGTGAGGAGCCCGGAAAGCCCCAGCATTTT.

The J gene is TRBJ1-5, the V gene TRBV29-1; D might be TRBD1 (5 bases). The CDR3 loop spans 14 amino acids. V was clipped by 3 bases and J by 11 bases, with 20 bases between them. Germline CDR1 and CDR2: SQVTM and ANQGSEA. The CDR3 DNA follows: TGCAGCGTTGAGGAGGGGTCCACCGGAGGGGCCCAGCATTTT. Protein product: CSVEEGSTGGAQHF.

This chain's CDR3 is CASSQAGTRSSYEQYF. As DNA, the CDR3 is TGTGCCAGCAGCCAAGCCGGGACCCGAAGCTCCTACGAGCAGTACTTC. This rearrangement joins TRBV9 to TRBJ2-7, with D perhaps matching TRBD1 or TRBD2 (5 bases each). Trimming stripped 4 bases from V and 0 bases from J, with 17 bases between. Germline V lookup: CDR1 SGDLS, CDR2 YYNGEE. There are 16 residues in the CDR3.

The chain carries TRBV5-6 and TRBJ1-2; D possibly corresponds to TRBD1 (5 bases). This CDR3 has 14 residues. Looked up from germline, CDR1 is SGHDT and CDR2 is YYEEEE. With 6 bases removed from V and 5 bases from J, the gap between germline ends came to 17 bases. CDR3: CASTRGDGGYGYTF. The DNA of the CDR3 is TGTGCCAGCACCCGGGGGGACGGTGGATATGGCTACACCTTC.

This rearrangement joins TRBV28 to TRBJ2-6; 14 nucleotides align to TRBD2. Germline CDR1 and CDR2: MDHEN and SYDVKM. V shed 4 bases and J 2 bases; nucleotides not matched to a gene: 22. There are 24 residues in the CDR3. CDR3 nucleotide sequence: TGTGCCAGCAGTTCCTCCCTTCCTCGGACTAGCGGGAGGCGCGACTTAGCTGGGGCCAACGTCCTGACTTTC. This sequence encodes CASSSSLPRTSGRRDLAGANVLTF.

The CDR3 is CASTRTGGDTGELFF. In nucleotides, the CDR3 is TGTGCCAGCACTAGGACAGGGGGCGACACCGGGGAGCTGTTTTTT. J is TRBJ2-2 and V is TRBV5-5; 11 positions agree with TRBD1. Trimming at V came to 6 bases and at J to 3 bases, leaving 4 bases not matched to a gene. Germline lookup yields CDR1 SGHKS and CDR2 YYEKEE (reference sequence). CDR3 length equals 15 residues. The whole variable domain, filled in from reference TRBV5-5 and TRBJ2-2, reads DAGVTQSPTHLIKTRGQQVTLRCSPISGHKSVSWYQQVLGQGPQFIFQYYEKEERGRGNFPDRFSARQFPNYSSELNVNALLLGDSALYLCASTRTGGDTGELFFGEGSRLTVL.

The CDR3 coding sequence is TGTGCCAGCAGAGGACTGTCCCCCAGTGTGACGCAGTATTTT. Its translation is CASRGLSPSVTQYF. V gene TRBV7-2 combines with J gene TRBJ2-3; possibly TRBD2 for D (5 bases). Germline V CDR1 and CDR2: SGHTA, FQGNSA. The CDR3 consists of 14 residues. V lost 6 bases, J lost 9 bases, and 19 bases lay in between. Full variable domain (outside the CDR3, taken from reference TRBV7-2 and TRBJ2-3): GAGVSQSPSNKVTEKGKDVELRCDPISGHTALYWYRQSLGQGLEFLIYFQGNSAPDKSGLPSDRFSAERTGGSVSTLTIQRTQQEDSAVYLCASRGLSPSVTQYFGPGTRLTVL.

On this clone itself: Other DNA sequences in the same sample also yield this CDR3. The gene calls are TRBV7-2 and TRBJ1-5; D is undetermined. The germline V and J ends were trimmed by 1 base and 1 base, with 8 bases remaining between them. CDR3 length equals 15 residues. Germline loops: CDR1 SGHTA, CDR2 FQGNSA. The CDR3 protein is CASSLVSGSNQPQHF. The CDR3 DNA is TGTGCCAGCAGCTTAGTCTCCGGCAGCAATCAGCCCCAGCATTTT.

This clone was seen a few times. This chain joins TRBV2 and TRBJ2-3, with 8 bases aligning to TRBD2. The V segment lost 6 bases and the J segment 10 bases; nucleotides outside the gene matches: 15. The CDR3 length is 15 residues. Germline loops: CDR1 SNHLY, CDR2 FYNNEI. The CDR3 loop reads CASSPTSALAGAQYF. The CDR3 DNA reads TGTGCCAGCAGCCCGACTAGCGCGCTCGCCGGCGCGCAGTATTTT.

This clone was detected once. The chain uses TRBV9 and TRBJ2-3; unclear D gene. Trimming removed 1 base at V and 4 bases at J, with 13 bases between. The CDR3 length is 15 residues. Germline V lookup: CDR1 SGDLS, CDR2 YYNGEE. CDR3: CASSVHGPVPDTQYF. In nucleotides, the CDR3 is TGTGCCAGCAGCGTACACGGCCCAGTGCCAGATACGCAGTATTTT.

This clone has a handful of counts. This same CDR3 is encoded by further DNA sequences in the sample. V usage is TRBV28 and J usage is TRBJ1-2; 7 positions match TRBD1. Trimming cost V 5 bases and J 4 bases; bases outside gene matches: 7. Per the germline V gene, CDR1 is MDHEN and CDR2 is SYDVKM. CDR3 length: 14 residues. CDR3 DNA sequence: TGTGCCAGCAGTACGACAGGGCGGGGCTATGGCTACACCTTC. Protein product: CASSTTGRGYGYTF.